These T cell receptor beta chains were read from a single sample in a study of T cell repertoires in cytomegalovirus infection. TCRdb re-called the reads with MiXCR, one entry per CDR3 protein. The sample records a few hundred thousand distinct CDR3 sequences, 26% being singletons. Sequencing used PBMCs. The receptor set was obtained from a human donor in good health (CMV status not recorded). Some clones in this sample may be carry-over from other donors' samples. Each CDR3 is given without its conserved first and last residue. Fields, in order: CDR3 protein, V gene, CDR3 length, clone size. Some rows mark clone size as missing; the rest say once, few, many or name a class of expanded clone.

cdr3_aa: ASSQSGPGGEQY
v_call: TRBV4-1
cdr3_length: 12
clone_size: few

cdr3_aa: ASREMGPVLSAEAF
v_call: TRBV5-5
cdr3_length: 14
clone_size: NA

cdr3_aa: ASSLWGPGGPETQY
v_call: TRBV7-8
cdr3_length: 14
clone_size: many

cdr3_aa: AISDGTGTSPVY
v_call: TRBV10-3
cdr3_length: 12
clone_size: few

cdr3_aa: ASSLAGVSNQPQH
v_call: TRBV7-2
cdr3_length: 13
clone_size: many

cdr3_aa: AISDGATDTQY
v_call: TRBV10-3
cdr3_length: 11
clone_size: NA

cdr3_aa: SAGRTGGPYSNQPQH
v_call: TRBV20-1
cdr3_length: 15
clone_size: NA

cdr3_aa: ASSQVLSLGTQY
v_call: TRBV4-1
cdr3_length: 12
clone_size: once

cdr3_aa: AITSRGGETQY
v_call: TRBV10-3
cdr3_length: 11
clone_size: few

cdr3_aa: ASRGGGGRSYNEQF
v_call: TRBV5-4
cdr3_length: 14
clone_size: NA

cdr3_aa: ASRPRGGTGTYEQY
v_call: TRBV7-9
cdr3_length: 14
clone_size: NA

cdr3_aa: ASSMSGPGPGNEQF
v_call: TRBV19
cdr3_length: 14
clone_size: NA

cdr3_aa: ASSTRTELNYGYT
v_call: TRBV19
cdr3_length: 13
clone_size: NA

cdr3_aa: ASSLSGWRETQY
v_call: TRBV7-2
cdr3_length: 12
clone_size: many

cdr3_aa: ASSPSGPNTEAF
v_call: TRBV7-2
cdr3_length: 12
clone_size: many

cdr3_aa: ASGLAGSSYNEQF
v_call: TRBV28
cdr3_length: 13
clone_size: NA

cdr3_aa: ASSQEPGQGGQPQH
v_call: TRBV4-1
cdr3_length: 14
clone_size: large

cdr3_aa: ASSLVGKETQY
v_call: TRBV7-2
cdr3_length: 11
clone_size: many

cdr3_aa: ASSVGGLAGGELF
v_call: TRBV9
cdr3_length: 13
clone_size: NA

cdr3_aa: ASSLSSGRGPYNEQF
v_call: TRBV5-5
cdr3_length: 15
clone_size: NA

cdr3_aa: ASSQDSQSYEQY
v_call: TRBV4-3
cdr3_length: 12
clone_size: few

cdr3_aa: ASRRGQDAVQPQH
v_call: TRBV19
cdr3_length: 13
clone_size: NA

cdr3_aa: ASSSWDSGTDTQY
v_call: TRBV11-3
cdr3_length: 13
clone_size: NA

cdr3_aa: ASSLFATRPHTEQF
v_call: TRBV12-3/TRBV12-4
cdr3_length: 14
clone_size: many

cdr3_aa: ASTAWDNQPQH
v_call: TRBV7-8
cdr3_length: 11
clone_size: NA

cdr3_aa: ASSYELGHPSEKLF
v_call: TRBV6-5
cdr3_length: 14
clone_size: NA